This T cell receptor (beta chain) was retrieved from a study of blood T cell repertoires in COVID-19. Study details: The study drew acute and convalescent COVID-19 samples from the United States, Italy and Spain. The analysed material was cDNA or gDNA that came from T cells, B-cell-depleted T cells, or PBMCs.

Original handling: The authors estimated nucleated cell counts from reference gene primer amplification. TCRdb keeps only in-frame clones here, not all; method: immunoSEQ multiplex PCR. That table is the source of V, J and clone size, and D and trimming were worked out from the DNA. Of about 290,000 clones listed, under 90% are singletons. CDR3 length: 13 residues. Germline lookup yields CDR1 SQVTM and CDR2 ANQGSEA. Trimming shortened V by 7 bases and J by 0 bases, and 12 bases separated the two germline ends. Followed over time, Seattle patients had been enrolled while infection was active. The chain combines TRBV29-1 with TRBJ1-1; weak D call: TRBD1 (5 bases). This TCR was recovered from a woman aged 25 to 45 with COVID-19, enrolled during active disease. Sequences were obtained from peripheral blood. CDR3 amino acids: CSALTDLNTEAFF. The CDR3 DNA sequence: TGCAGCGCCCTGACAGATTTGAACACTGAAGCTTTCTTT.